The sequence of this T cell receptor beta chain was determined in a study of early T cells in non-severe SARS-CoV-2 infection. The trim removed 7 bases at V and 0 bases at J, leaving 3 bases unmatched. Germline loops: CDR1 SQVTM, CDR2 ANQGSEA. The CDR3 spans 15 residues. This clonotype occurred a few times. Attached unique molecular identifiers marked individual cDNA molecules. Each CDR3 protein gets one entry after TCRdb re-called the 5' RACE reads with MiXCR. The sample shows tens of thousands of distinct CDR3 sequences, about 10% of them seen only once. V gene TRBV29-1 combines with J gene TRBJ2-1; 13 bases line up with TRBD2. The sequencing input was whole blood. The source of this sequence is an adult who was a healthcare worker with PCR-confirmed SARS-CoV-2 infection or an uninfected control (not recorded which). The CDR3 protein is CSAGTSGASYNEQFF. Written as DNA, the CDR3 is TGCAGCGCTGGGACTAGCGGGGCCTCCTACAATGAGCAGTTCTTC.